These 30 T cell receptor beta chains originate from one sample sequenced in a study of cytomegalovirus exposure and HLA in healthy donors. The PCR was carried out with 60 Vbeta primers and 13 Jbeta primers. Libraries were prepared by immunoSEQ multiplex PCR; TCRdb keeps only in-frame clonotypes and omits some of them. Counted here are roughly 100,000 clones, roughly 80% occurring once; the ten biggest clones make up about 9.4%. Sample: PBMCs. The source is a human donor in good health.

The chain is built from TRBV5-1 and TRBJ2-6; the match to TRBD1 covers 8 bases. Germline V gene lookup returns CDR1 SGHRS and CDR2 YFSETQ. V shed 0 bases, J shed 0 bases, and the junction held 8 bases outside the gene matches. CDR3 length equals 19 residues. This chain's CDR3 is CASSLAPDRGHSGANVLTF. The CDR3 DNA reads TGCGCCAGCAGCTTGGCGCCAGACAGGGGCCACTCTGGGGCCAACGTCCTGACTTTC. Based on the CDR3 plus reference TRBV5-1 and TRBJ2-6, the full variable domain is KAGVTQTPRYLIKTRGQQVTLSCSPISGHRSVSWYQQTPGQGLQFLFEYFSETQRNKGNFPGRFSGRQFSNSRSEMNVSTLELGDSALYLCASSLAPDRGHSGANVLTFGAGSRLTVL.

The chain is built from TRBV6-1 and TRBJ2-2, with 11 nucleotides matching TRBD2. Germline CDR1 and CDR2: MNHNS and SASEGT. The CDR3 loop spans 17 amino acids. The V segment lost 2 bases and the J segment 5 bases; nucleotides outside the gene matches: 7. CDR3 in amino acids: CASSESGLAGGTGELFF. CDR3 bases: TGTGCCAGCAGTGAATCCGGGCTAGCGGGAGGAACCGGGGAGCTGTTTTTT.

This chain links TRBV28 with TRBJ2-7, with D possibly matching TRBD2 (5 bases). This CDR3 is 14 amino acids long. Germline-derived CDR1 and CDR2 are MDHEN and SYDVKM. Deletions cut 3 bases from V and 3 bases from J, with 12 bases between. The CDR3 reads CASSFRGRLYEQYF. The CDR3 coding sequence is TGTGCCAGCAGTTTTAGAGGGAGACTCTACGAGCAGTACTTC.

The chain's CDR3 is CASIWGDSSYEQYF. CDR3 in DNA: TGTGCCAGCATCTGGGGGGACAGCTCCTACGAGCAGTACTTC. This rearrangement joins TRBV6-1 to TRBJ2-7; the D gene is possibly TRBD1 (7 bases). This CDR3 region has 14 residues. Trimming took off 7 bases at V and 0 bases at J, with 13 bases between the two ends. CDR1 and CDR2 from the germline V gene are MNHNS and SASEGT.

V gene TRBV29-1 combines with J gene TRBJ2-1, with 11 bases fitting TRBD2. CDR1 SQVTM and CDR2 ANQGSEA come from the germline V gene. With 7 bases clipped from V and 8 bases from J, the junction kept 10 bases outside the gene matches. There are 14 residues in the CDR3. The CDR3 nucleotides are TGCAGCGCCGGGGGACTAGCGGTCGGGGATGAGCAGTTCTTC. This codes for CSAGGLAVGDEQFF.

The rearrangement links TRBV4-3 to TRBJ2-3; D is possibly TRBD2 (7 bases). CDR1 is LGHNA, CDR2 YSLEER, per germline. Trimming removed 0 bases at V and 0 bases at J, with 16 bases between. The CDR3 runs to 18 residues. The CDR3 loop is CASSQEEQGGDSTDTQYF. CDR3 nucleotide sequence: TGCGCCAGCAGCCAAGAAGAACAAGGGGGGGATAGCACAGATACGCAGTATTTT.

This sequence joins TRBV7-2 and TRBJ2-3, with 7 bases fitting TRBD2. V shed 5 bases and J 4 bases; nucleotides not matched to a gene: 9. The V gene's germline CDR1 is SGHTA and CDR2 FQGNSA. CDR3 length: 15 residues. DNA of the CDR3: TGTGCCAGCAGCCAGGTCACTAGCGTTCCAGATACGCAGTATTTT. This translates into CASSQVTSVPDTQYF.

The count of this clone is one. The chain combines TRBV5-1 with TRBJ1-3; D gene uncertain. The CDR3 spans 13 residues. CDR1 and CDR2 (germline): SGHRS, YFSETQ. Trimming shortened V by 4 bases and J by 8 bases, and 13 bases separated the two germline ends. The CDR3 protein is CASSLTSADTIYF. DNA for the CDR3: TGCGCCAGCAGCCTTACATCGGCGGACACCATATATTTT.

V is TRBV7-6 and J is TRBJ2-5, with a tentative D call TRBD2 (6 bases). This CDR3 region has 16 residues. The germline gives CDR1 SGHVS, CDR2 FNYEAQ. Deletions cut 3 bases from V and 1 base from J, with 15 bases between. The DNA for the CDR3 is TGTGCCAGCAGCTTCGAGGCGGGGCCCCGCCAAGAGACCCAGTACTTC. Amino acid sequence: CASSFEAGPRQETQYF.

The count of this clone is one. This rearrangement joins TRBV30 to TRBJ2-2; possible D gene TRBD2, 6 bases. Germline loops: CDR1 GTSNPN, CDR2 SVGIG (reference sequence). Between the trimmed V and J ends, which lost 2 bases and 5 bases, there was a span of 12 bases. The CDR3 loop spans 14 amino acids. The CDR3 loop reads CAWSRLGRTGELFF. CDR3 coding DNA: TGTGCCTGGAGTCGCCTAGGGAGGACCGGGGAGCTGTTTTTT.

The chain combines TRBV5-1 with TRBJ2-7, with D perhaps TRBD1 (6 bases). Germline CDR1 SGHRS, CDR2 YFSETQ. V gave up 6 bases and J gave up 3 bases, with 10 bases separating them. CDR3 length: 12 amino acids. The CDR3 nucleotides read TGCGCCAGCACATTACAGGGCTACGAGCAGTACTTC. This encodes CASTLQGYEQYF.

The chain combines TRBV28 with TRBJ1-2; 7 bases fit TRBD1. The length of the CDR3 is 19 residues. V shed 5 bases and J 2 bases; nucleotides not matched to a gene: 20. Looked up from germline, CDR1 is MDHEN and CDR2 is SYDVKM. The CDR3 region has the DNA TGTGCCAGCAGTCCCCCCCCGACAGGGCCTCTGTTTATAAACTATGGCTACACCTTC. This encodes CASSPPPTGPLFINYGYTF.

V gene TRBV9 combines with J gene TRBJ1-1, with 9 bases fitting TRBD1. Germline trimming cut 4 bases from V and 6 bases from J; bases unmatched to any gene: 16. This CDR3 has 17 residues. The V gene's germline CDR1 is SGDLS and CDR2 YYNGEE. The CDR3 DNA reads TGTGCCAGCAGCCCCCACGGGACAGGGCCGGGAGGGGCTGAAGCTTTCTTT. The encoded protein is CASSPHGTGPGGAEAFF.

The rearrangement links TRBV6-5 to TRBJ2-7, with 10 bases that match TRBD2. The germline gives CDR1 MNHEY, CDR2 SVGAGI. CDR3 length equals 14 residues. V lost 6 bases to trimming and J lost 2 bases; unmatched junction nucleotides: 4. The CDR3: CASSPTSGAYEQYF. The CDR3 nucleotides are TGTGCCAGCAGCCCCACTAGCGGGGCCTACGAGCAGTACTTC.

The V and J genes are TRBV5-1 and TRBJ2-7; 8 nucleotides align to TRBD1. The CDR3 has 14 amino acids. Germline V gene data show CDR1 as SGHRS and CDR2 as YFSETQ. The V segment lost 3 bases and the J segment 3 bases; nucleotides outside the gene matches: 5. Here the CDR3 reads CASSSDRALYEQYF. The CDR3 DNA is TGCGCCAGCAGCTCGGACAGGGCCCTCTACGAGCAGTACTTC.

In its sample, this clone was seen once. The chain recombines TRBV7-2 with TRBJ2-1, with 13 positions matching TRBD2. There are 13 residues in the CDR3. Per the germline V gene, CDR1 is SGHTA and CDR2 is FQGNSA. Trimming removed 10 bases from V and 8 bases from J; junction bases left unmatched: 5. The DNA of the CDR3 is TGTGCCAATGGACTAGCGGGAGTCCATGAGCAGTTCTTC. Translating gives CANGLAGVHEQFF. Variable domain in full (rest from reference TRBV7-2 and TRBJ2-1): GAGVSQSPSNKVTEKGKDVELRCDPISGHTALYWYRQSLGQGLEFLIYFQGNSAPDKSGLPSDRFSAERTGGSVSTLTIQRTQQEDSAVYLCANGLAGVHEQFFGPGTRLTVL.

The chain uses TRBV29-1 and TRBJ1-3; D remains unclear. CDR1 and CDR2 (germline): SQVTM, ANQGSEA. The V gene lost 7 bases and the J gene lost 1 base, with 8 bases spanning the gap. The CDR3 totals 12 residues. The CDR3 DNA reads as TGCAGCGCGTCAGATTCTGGAAACACCATATATTTT. Its translation: CSASDSGNTIYF.

The gene calls are TRBV28 and TRBJ2-7; 7 positions agree with TRBD1. Germline V lookup: CDR1 MDHEN, CDR2 SYDVKM. The V gene end was trimmed by 2 bases and the J gene end by 6 bases; junction bases not matched to a gene: 7. The CDR3 runs to 14 residues. CDR3 in DNA: TGTGCCAGCAGTTTAACAGGGACAGTAACCGAGCAGTACTTC. Its translation is CASSLTGTVTEQYF.

In DNA form, the CDR3 reads TGTGCCAGCAGTGGTACCCAACTAGCGGGGGTGCTACTGGATGAGCAGTTCTTC. Its protein is CASSGTQLAGVLLDEQFF. The chain couples TRBV6-1 to TRBJ2-1; 11 bases agree with TRBD2. Trimming at V came to 4 bases and at J to 8 bases, leaving 16 bases not matched to a gene. There are 18 residues in the CDR3. The germline CDR1 and CDR2 sequences are MNHNS and SASEGT.

This chain connects TRBV19 to TRBJ1-5; D is uncertain. Looked up from germline, CDR1 is LNHDA and CDR2 is SQIVND (reference sequence). The CDR3 covers 13 residues. Trimming removed 7 bases at V and 4 bases at J, with 11 bases between. CDR3 coding DNA: TGTGCCAGTACACGGGTTGGAAATCAGCCCCAGCATTTT. Translating it yields CASTRVGNQPQHF.

The V gene is TRBV7-3, the J gene TRBJ1-5; D is perhaps TRBD1 (5 bases). V was cut by 5 bases and J by 6 bases, with 17 bases left in between. CDR1 is SGHTA, CDR2 FQGTGA, per germline. The length of the CDR3 is 15 residues. CDR3 protein: CASSRGGGAGQPQHF. The CDR3 DNA reads as TGTGCCAGCAGCCGGGGGGGAGGGGCGGGTCAGCCCCAGCATTTT.

The chain recombines TRBV19 with TRBJ2-4; tentatively, D is TRBD1 (6 bases). V was clipped by 5 bases and J by 8 bases, with 13 bases between them. This CDR3 has 13 residues. Looked up from germline, CDR1 is LNHDA and CDR2 is SQIVND (reference sequence). Here the CDR3 DNA reads TGTGCCAGTAGTGCCAACAGGGCGGACATTCAGTACTTC. Translation: CASSANRADIQYF. The full variable domain, its missing parts supplied by reference TRBV19 and TRBJ2-4, is DGGITQSPKYLFRKEGQNVTLSCEQNLNHDAMYWYRQDPGQGLRLIYYSQIVNDFQKGDIAEGYSVSREKKESFPLTVTSAQKNPTAFYLCASSANRADIQYFGAGTRLSVL.

The chain combines TRBV4-2 with TRBJ1-2, with a tentative D call TRBD1 (5 bases). The CDR3 is made up of 13 amino acids. From germline, CDR1 is LGHNA and CDR2 YNFKEQ. The V gene lost 4 bases and the J gene lost 7 bases, with 13 bases spanning the gap. This CDR3 is CASSPDRGSGYTF. The CDR3, as DNA: TGTGCCAGCAGCCCCGACCGGGGGTCTGGCTACACCTTC.

The genes are TRBV7-3 and TRBJ2-1, with 10 positions matching TRBD2. Germline V gives CDR1 SGHTA, CDR2 FQGTGA. V trimming: 3 bases; J trimming: 2 bases; junction bases outside the gene matches: 1. This CDR3 comprises 15 residues. The CDR3 DNA reads TGTGCCAGCAGCTTTAGCGGGGGGCCCTACAATGAGCAGTTCTTC. Protein sequence: CASSFSGGPYNEQFF. Full variable domain (rest looked up from reference TRBV7-3 and TRBJ2-1): GAGVSQTPSNKVTEKGKYVELRCDPISGHTALYWYRQSLGQGPEFLIYFQGTGAADDSGLPNDRFFAVRPEGSVSTLKIQRTERGDSAVYLCASSFSGGPYNEQFFGPGTRLTVL.

The J gene is TRBJ1-1, the V gene TRBV6-5; a weak D match, TRBD1 (5 bases). The CDR3 sequence is 15 residues long. Germline-derived CDR1 and CDR2 are MNHEY and SVGAGI. V lost 6 bases to trimming and J lost 1 base, with 15 bases between them. This chain's CDR3 is CASRDAGGRNTEAFF. The CDR3 nucleotides are TGTGCCAGCAGGGACGCGGGGGGGAGGAACACTGAAGCTTTCTTT.

This clone was counted between two and nine times. The chain carries TRBV4-3 and TRBJ1-1; no clear D. Between the trimmed V and J ends, which lost 0 bases and 2 bases, there was a span of 10 bases. The CDR3 sequence is 15 residues long. From germline, CDR1 is LGHNA and CDR2 YSLEER. The CDR3 DNA follows: TGCGCCAGCAGCCAAGATCTGGGCAGAAACACTGAAGCTTTCTTT. This encodes CASSQDLGRNTEAFF.

This chain connects TRBV9 to TRBJ2-1; 11 nucleotides line up with TRBD1. The length of the CDR3 is 18 residues. The V gene end was trimmed by 2 bases and the J gene end by 0 bases; junction bases not matched to a gene: 7. The germline V gene has CDR1 SGDLS and CDR2 YYNGEE. Here the CDR3 reads CASSVADRGRVSYNEQFF. Here the CDR3 DNA reads TGTGCCAGCAGCGTGGCGGACAGGGGGCGCGTCTCCTACAATGAGCAGTTCTTC.

The gene calls are TRBV29-1 and TRBJ2-4; 8 bases fit TRBD1. J was trimmed by 6 bases and V by 8 bases; bases with no gene match: 6. The CDR3 covers 12 residues. Per germline, CDR1 SQVTM and CDR2 ANQGSEA. CDR3 nucleotide sequence: TGCAGCCTACGGACAGGGTCAAACATTCAGTACTTC. Protein sequence: CSLRTGSNIQYF. The full variable domain, its missing parts supplied by reference TRBV29-1 and TRBJ2-4, is SAVISQKPSRDICQRGTSLTIQCQVDSQVTMMFWYRQQPGQSLTLIATANQGSEATYESGFVIDKFPISRPNLTFSTLTVSNMSPEDSSIYLCSLRTGSNIQYFGAGTRLSVL.

The rearrangement uses TRBV5-4 and TRBJ2-1, with TRBD2 matching 14 bases. Germline CDR1 is SGHNT and CDR2 is YYREEE (reference sequence). This CDR3 spans 14 amino acids. V trimming: 9 bases; J trimming: 9 bases; junction bases outside the gene matches: 8. DNA of the CDR3: TGTGCCATCACGACTAGCGGGAGGGCCAGTGAGCAGTTCTTC. It yields the protein CAITTSGRASEQFF.

This clone was counted once. The DNA of the CDR3 is TGTGCCAGCAGCTTGGGGAGCTCCTATAATTCACCCCTCCACTTT. Its translation: CASSLGSSYNSPLHF. This chain connects TRBV13 to TRBJ1-6; D uncertain. Germline assignment: CDR1 PRHDT and CDR2 FYEKMQ (reference sequence). V lost 3 bases and J 0 bases, leaving 6 bases between the germline ends. The CDR3 totals 15 residues.